This T cell receptor (beta chain) was profiled in a study of shared clonotypes between healthy human individuals. Study outcomes and limitations: The sharing of 5% to 5.5% of naive CD4 clonotypes was seen across a few donors.

Assay: immunoSEQ multiplex PCR; the TCRdb copy retains only in-frame clones and omits some. The sample has around 1.5 million clones, roughly 98% seen once; the top ten hold roughly 0.42%. Regarding this clone: The antigen remains unidentified.

Germline lookup yields CDR1 KGHSH and CDR2 LQKENI. CDR3 size: 15 residues. The V gene lost 3 bases and the J gene lost 4 bases, with 15 bases spanning the gap. This sequence originates from a man aged 30-40 years in good health. Sequencing used naive CD4+ T cells sorted from blood. Subset of the sample: CD45RA+ positively selected. The V and J genes are TRBV18 and TRBJ1-2, with D possibly being TRBD1 (6 bases). As DNA, the CDR3 is TGTGCCAGCTCACCCGCCGCGGAAGGGGGCTATGGCTACACCTTC. Protein sequence: CASSPAAEGGYGYTF.